This T cell receptor beta chain is drawn from a study of blood T cell repertoires in COVID-19. Study as a whole: Material from acute and convalescent COVID-19 was sourced from the United States, Italy and Spain. In each case, the material was cDNA or gDNA derived from T cells, B-cell-depleted T cells, or PBMCs.

This clone was recorded only once. Study processing details: Nucleated cell counts were estimated from reference gene primer amplification. Assay used: immunoSEQ multiplex PCR; TCRdb lists only in-frame clones, some missing. Clonal size and the V and J genes are those of that table, whereas D and trimming came from the DNA. The sample shows tens of thousands of clones, approximately 86% of them seen only once. The germline V and J ends were trimmed by 2 bases and 4 bases, with 12 bases remaining between them. The germline V gene has CDR1 SGHDN and CDR2 FVKESK. This CDR3 is built from 15 residues. The source material was peripheral blood. This sequence originates from a woman older than 75 with active or convalescent COVID-19. This rearrangement joins TRBV14 to TRBJ1-3, with D hard to call. CDR3 DNA sequence: TGTGCCAGCAGCCAACGAGTAGCGGGGGGAAACACCATATATTTT. Amino acids: CASSQRVAGGNTIYF.